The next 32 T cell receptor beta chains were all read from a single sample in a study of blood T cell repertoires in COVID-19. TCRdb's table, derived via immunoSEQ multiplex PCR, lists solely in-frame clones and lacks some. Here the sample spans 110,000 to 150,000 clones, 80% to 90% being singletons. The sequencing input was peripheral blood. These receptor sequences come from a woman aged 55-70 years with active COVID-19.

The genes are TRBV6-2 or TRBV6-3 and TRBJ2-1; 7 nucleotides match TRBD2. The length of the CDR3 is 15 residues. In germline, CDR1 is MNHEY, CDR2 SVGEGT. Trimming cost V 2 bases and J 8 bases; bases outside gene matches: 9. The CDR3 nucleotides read TGTGCCAGCAGTTACGGGAGGGCCAGGGTATATGAGCAGTTCTTC. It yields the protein CASSYGRARVYEQFF.

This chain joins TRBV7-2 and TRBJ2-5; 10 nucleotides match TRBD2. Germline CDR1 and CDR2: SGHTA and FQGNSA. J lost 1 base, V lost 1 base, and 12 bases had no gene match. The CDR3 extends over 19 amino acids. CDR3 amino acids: CASSLGLAGDPGPQETQYF. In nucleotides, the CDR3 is TGTGCCAGCAGCTTAGGGCTAGCGGGAGATCCCGGCCCCCAAGAGACCCAGTACTTC.

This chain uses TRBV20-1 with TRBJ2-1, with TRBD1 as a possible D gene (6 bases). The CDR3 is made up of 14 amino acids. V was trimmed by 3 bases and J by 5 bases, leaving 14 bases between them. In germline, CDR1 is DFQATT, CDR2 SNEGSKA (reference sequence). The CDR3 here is CSASGTIADNEQFF. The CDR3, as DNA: TGCAGTGCTAGTGGGACAATTGCGGACAATGAGCAGTTCTTC.

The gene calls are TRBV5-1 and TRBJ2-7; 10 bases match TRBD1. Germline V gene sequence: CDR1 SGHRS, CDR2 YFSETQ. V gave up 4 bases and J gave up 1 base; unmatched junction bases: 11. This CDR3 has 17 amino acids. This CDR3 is CASSHIDRGRQSYEQYF. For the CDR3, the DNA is TGCGCCAGCAGCCATATAGACAGGGGGCGACAATCCTACGAGCAGTACTTC.

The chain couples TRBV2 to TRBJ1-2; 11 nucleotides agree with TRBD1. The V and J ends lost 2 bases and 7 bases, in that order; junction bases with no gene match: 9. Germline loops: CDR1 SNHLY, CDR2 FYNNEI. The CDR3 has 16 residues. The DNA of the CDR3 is TGTGCCAGCAGTGAAATTTTGAGGACAGGGGGCCGTGGCTACACCTTC. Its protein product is CASSEILRTGGRGYTF.

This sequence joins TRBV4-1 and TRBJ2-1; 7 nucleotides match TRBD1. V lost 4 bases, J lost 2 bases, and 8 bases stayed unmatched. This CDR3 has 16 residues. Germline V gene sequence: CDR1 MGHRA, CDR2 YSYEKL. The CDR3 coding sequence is TGCGCCAGCAGCCTAGCCGACAGGGCGACCTACAATGAGCAGTTCTTC. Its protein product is CASSLADRATYNEQFF.

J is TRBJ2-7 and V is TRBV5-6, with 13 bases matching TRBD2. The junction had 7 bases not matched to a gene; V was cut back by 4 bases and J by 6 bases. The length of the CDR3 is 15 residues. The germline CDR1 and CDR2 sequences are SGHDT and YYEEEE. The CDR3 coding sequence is TGTGCCAGCAGCAACGGACTAGCGGGAGTCCGCGAGCAGTACTTC. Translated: CASSNGLAGVREQYF. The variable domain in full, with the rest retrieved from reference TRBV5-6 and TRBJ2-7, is DAGVTQSPTHLIKTRGQQVTLRCSPKSGHDTVSWYQQALGQGPQFIFQYYEEEERQRGNFPDRFSGHQFPNYSSELNVNALLLGDSALYLCASSNGLAGVREQYFGPGTRLTVT.

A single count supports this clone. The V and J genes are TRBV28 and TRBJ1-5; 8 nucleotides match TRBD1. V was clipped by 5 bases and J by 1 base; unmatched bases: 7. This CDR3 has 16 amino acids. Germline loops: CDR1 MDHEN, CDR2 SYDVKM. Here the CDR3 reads CASSPPRTGSNQPQHF. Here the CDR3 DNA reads TGTGCCAGCAGTCCCCCTAGGACAGGGAGCAATCAGCCCCAGCATTTT.

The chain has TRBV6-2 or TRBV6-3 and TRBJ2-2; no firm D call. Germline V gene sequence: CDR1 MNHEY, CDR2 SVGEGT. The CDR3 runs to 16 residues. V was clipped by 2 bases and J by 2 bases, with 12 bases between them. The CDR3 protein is CASSYPTEYNTGELFF. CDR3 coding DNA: TGTGCCAGCAGTTACCCCACAGAGTACAACACCGGGGAGCTGTTTTTT.

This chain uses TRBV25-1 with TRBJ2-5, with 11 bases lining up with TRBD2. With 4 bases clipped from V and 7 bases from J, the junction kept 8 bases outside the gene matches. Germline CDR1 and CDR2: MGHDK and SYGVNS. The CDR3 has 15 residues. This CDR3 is CASSVAGGPEGTQYF. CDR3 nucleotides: TGTGCCAGCAGTGTAGCGGGAGGGCCTGAGGGGACCCAGTACTTC.

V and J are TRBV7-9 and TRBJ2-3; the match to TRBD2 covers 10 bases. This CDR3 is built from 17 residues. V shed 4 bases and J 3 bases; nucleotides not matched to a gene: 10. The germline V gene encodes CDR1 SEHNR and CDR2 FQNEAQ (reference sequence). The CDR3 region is CASSSLTSGLRTDTQYF. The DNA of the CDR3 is TGTGCCAGCAGCTCATTGACTAGCGGGTTGAGGACAGATACGCAGTATTTT.

This chain's CDR3 is CASSLGPSYEQYF. As DNA, the CDR3 is TGTGCCAGCAGTTTAGGCCCCTCCTACGAGCAGTACTTC. This rearrangement joins TRBV27 to TRBJ2-7; no clear D. The V and J ends lost 2 bases and 0 bases respectively, with 5 bases between them. This CDR3 region has 13 residues. Germline CDR1 reads MNHEY; CDR2 reads SMNVEV (reference sequence).

The CDR3 DNA reads as TGTGCCAGCAGCTTAGGGCAGGTACCCGGGGCCAACGTCCTGACTTTC. Protein: CASSLGQVPGANVLTF. This chain uses TRBV7-2 with TRBJ2-6; no clear D gene. The ends were cut back, 1 base at V and 4 bases at J, with 11 bases in the middle. Germline V lookup: CDR1 SGHTA, CDR2 FQGNSA. The CDR3 totals 16 residues.

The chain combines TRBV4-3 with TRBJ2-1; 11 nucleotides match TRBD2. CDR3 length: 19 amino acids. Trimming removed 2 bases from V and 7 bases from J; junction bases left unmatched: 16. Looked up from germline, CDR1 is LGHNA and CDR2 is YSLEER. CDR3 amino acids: CASSQSAPKPGLAVNEQFF. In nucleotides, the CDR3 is TGCGCCAGCAGCCAATCCGCTCCCAAACCGGGACTAGCGGTAAATGAGCAGTTCTTC.

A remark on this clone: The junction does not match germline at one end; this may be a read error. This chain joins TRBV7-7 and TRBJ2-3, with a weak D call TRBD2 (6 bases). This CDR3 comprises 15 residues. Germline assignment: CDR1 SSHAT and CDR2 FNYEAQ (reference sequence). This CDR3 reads CASSPLGGGTDTQYF. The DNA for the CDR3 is TGTGCTAGCAGCCCCCTGGGGGGTGGTACAGATACGCAGTATTTT.

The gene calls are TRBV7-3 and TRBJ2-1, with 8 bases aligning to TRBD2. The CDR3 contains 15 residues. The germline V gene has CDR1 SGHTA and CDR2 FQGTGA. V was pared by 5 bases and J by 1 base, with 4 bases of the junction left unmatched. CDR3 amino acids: CASSRLAGSYNEQFF. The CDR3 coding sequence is TGTGCCAGCAGCCGATTAGCGGGATCCTACAATGAGCAGTTCTTC.

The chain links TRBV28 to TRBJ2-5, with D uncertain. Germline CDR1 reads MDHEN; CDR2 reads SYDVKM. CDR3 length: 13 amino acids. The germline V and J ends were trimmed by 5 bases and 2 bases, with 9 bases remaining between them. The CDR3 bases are TGTGCCAGCAGTGTTCCAGCGCAAGAGACCCAGTACTTC. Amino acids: CASSVPAQETQYF. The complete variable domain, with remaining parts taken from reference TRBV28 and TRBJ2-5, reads DVKVTQSSRYLVKRTGEKVFLECVQDMDHENMFWYRQDPGLGLRLIYFSYDVKMKEKGDIPEGYSVSREKKERFSLILESASTNQTSMYLCASSVPAQETQYFGPGTRLLVL.

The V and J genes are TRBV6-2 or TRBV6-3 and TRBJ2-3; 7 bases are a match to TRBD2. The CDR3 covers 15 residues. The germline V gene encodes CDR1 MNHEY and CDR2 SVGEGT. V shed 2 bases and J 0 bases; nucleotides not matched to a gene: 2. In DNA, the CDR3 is TGTGCCAGCAGTTACGCGGGAGTCAGCACAGATACGCAGTATTTT. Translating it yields CASSYAGVSTDTQYF.

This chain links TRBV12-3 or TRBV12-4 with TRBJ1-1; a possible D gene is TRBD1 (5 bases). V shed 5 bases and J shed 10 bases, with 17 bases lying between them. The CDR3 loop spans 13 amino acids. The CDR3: CASSIRDGGVAFF. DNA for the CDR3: TGTGCCAGCAGTATCCGGGACGGAGGGGTAGCTTTCTTT.

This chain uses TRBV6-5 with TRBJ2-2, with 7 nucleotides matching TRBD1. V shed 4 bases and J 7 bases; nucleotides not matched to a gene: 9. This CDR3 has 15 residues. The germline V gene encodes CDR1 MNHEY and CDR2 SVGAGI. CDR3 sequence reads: CASSSVATGYGELFF. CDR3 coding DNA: TGTGCCAGCAGTTCGGTAGCGACAGGGTACGGGGAGCTGTTTTTT.

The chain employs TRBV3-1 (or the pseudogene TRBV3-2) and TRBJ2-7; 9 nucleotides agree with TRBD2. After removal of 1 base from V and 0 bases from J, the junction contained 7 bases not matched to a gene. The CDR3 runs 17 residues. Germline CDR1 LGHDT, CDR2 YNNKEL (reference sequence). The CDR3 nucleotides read TGTGCCAGCAGCCAAGTTGGCCTAGCGGGAAGCTCCTACGAGCAGTACTTC. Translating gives CASSQVGLAGSSYEQYF.

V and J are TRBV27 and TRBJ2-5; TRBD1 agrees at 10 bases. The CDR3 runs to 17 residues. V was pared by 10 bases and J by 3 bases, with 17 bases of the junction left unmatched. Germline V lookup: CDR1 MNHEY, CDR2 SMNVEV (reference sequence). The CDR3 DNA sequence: TGTGCCACTAGACAGGGGGCGAGGGGCTGGATGGAAGAGACCCAGTACTTC. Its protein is CATRQGARGWMEETQYF.

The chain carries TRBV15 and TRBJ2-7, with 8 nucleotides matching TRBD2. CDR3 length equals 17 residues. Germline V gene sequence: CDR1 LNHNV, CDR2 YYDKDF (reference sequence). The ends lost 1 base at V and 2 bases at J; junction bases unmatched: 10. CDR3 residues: CATSRGGGGRIPYEQYF. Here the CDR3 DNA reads TGTGCCACCAGCAGAGGGGGGGGCGGGAGGATCCCCTACGAGCAGTACTTC. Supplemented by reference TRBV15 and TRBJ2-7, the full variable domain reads DAMVIQNPRYQVTQFGKPVTLSCSQTLNHNVMYWYQQKSSQAPKLLFHYYDKDFNNEADTPDNFQSRRPNTSFCFLDIRSPGLGDTAMYLCATSRGGGGRIPYEQYFGPGTRLTVT.

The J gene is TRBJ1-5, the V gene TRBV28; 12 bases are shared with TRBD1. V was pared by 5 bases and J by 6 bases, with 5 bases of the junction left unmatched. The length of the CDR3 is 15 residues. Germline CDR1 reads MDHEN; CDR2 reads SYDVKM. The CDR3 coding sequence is TGTGCCAGCAGTACGGGACAGGGGGCAGGTCAGCCCCAGCATTTT. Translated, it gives CASSTGQGAGQPQHF.

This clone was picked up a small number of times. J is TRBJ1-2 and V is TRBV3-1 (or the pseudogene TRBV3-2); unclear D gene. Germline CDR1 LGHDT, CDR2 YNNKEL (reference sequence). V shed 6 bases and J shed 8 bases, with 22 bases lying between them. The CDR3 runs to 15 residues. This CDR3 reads CASRPGGFRNEGYTF. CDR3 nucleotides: TGTGCCAGCAGACCGGGAGGATTCCGTAATGAGGGCTACACCTTC.

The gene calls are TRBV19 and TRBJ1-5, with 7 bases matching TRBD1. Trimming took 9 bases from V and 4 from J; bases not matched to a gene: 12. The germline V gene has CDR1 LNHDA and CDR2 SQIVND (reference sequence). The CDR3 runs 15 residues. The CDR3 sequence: CASERQGRGNQPQHF. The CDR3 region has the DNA TGTGCCAGCGAAAGACAGGGACGGGGGAATCAGCCCCAGCATTTT.

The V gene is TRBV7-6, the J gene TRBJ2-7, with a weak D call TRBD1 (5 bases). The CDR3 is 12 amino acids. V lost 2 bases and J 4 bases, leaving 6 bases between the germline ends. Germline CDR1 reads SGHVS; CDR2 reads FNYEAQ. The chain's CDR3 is CASSLSGYEQYF. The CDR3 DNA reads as TGTGCCAGCAGCTTATCAGGGTACGAGCAGTACTTC.

The DNA for the CDR3 is TGTGCCACCAGCAGAGATCAGGCTAGCGGGAGTAATGAGCAGTTCTTC. Its protein is CATSRDQASGSNEQFF. V usage is TRBV15 and J usage is TRBJ2-1, with 10 nucleotides matching TRBD2. V lost 0 bases, J lost 7 bases, and 6 bases stayed unmatched. Germline-derived CDR1 and CDR2 are LNHNV and YYDKDF (reference sequence). There are 16 residues in the CDR3.

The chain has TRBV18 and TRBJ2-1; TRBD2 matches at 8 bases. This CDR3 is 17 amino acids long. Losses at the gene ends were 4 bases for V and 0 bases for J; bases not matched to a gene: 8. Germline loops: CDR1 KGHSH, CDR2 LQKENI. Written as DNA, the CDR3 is TGTGCCAGCTCACTACTAGCGGTACCGAGCTCCTACAATGAGCAGTTCTTC. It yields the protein CASSLLAVPSSYNEQFF.

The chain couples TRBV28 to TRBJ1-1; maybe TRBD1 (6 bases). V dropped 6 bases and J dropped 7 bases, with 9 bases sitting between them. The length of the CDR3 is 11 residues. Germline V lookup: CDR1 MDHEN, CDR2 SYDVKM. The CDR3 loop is CASRGTFEAFF. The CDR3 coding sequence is TGTGCCAGCAGAGGGACATTTGAAGCTTTCTTT. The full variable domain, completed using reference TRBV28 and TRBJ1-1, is DVKVTQSSRYLVKRTGEKVFLECVQDMDHENMFWYRQDPGLGLRLIYFSYDVKMKEKGDIPEGYSVSREKKERFSLILESASTNQTSMYLCASRGTFEAFFGQGTRLTVV.

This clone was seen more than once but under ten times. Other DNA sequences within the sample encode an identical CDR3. The CDR3 DNA reads TGTGCCAGCAGCCTCGGACAGGGGAGCTACGAGCAGTACTTC. Encoded protein: CASSLGQGSYEQYF. V usage is TRBV14 and J usage is TRBJ2-7, with TRBD1 matching over 9 bases. The CDR3 has 14 amino acids. Looked up from germline, CDR1 is SGHDN and CDR2 is FVKESK. The V gene end was trimmed by 4 bases and the J gene end by 3 bases; junction bases not matched to a gene: 4.

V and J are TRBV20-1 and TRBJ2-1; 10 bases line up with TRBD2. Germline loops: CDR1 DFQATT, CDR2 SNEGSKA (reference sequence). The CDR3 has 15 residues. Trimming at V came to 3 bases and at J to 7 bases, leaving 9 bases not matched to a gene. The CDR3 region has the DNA TGCAGTGCTAGTACCGCTAGCGGGAGTGATAATGAGCAGTTCTTC. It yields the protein CSASTASGSDNEQFF.